Shown below are 17 T cell receptor beta chains from a single sample sequenced in a study of blood T cell repertoires in COVID-19 (dated by TCRdb to about 2020). The method behind the library was the immunoSEQ multiplex PCR assay. What TCRdb holds here is the immuneACCESS table cut down to in-frame rearrangements. Part of the clones is not present; checked against another copy, under half of the missing clones reflect an unresolved V gene, and the others are unexplained. This sample comprises 370,000 or so clones, around 87% of them detected only once. The ten largest clonotypes hold 1.3% of the sample. The specimen sequenced was PBMCs or T cells enriched from blood (not recorded which). Source of these receptors: a man aged 25-45 years who had recovered from COVID-19.

The chain recombines TRBV7-9 with TRBJ1-2, with no clear D. This CDR3 is 13 amino acids long. Trimming took 1 base from V and 8 from J, leaving 11 bases between them. CDR1 is SEHNR and CDR2 is FQNEAQ in the germline V gene (reference sequence). In DNA form, the CDR3 reads TGTGCCAGCAGCTTAGACGTAAACGGGGGCTACACCTTC. It translates to CASSLDVNGGYTF.

The chain uses TRBV12-3 or TRBV12-4 and TRBJ2-1; TRBD1 is a possible D gene (6 bases). V was cut by 3 bases and J by 9 bases, with 12 bases left in between. This CDR3 has 13 amino acids. The CDR3 here is CASSLNRVVEQFF. The CDR3 DNA is TGTGCCAGCAGTTTGAACAGGGTAGTTGAGCAGTTCTTC.

This chain joins TRBV7-2 and TRBJ1-4; D gene unclear. Per the germline V gene, CDR1 is SGHTA and CDR2 is FQGNSA. The CDR3 spans 14 residues. The V gene lost 6 bases and the J gene lost 8 bases, with 16 bases spanning the gap. The CDR3 DNA reads as TGTGCCAGCAGTGAATTCGGGATTTCCGAAAAACTGTTTTTT. Translation: CASSEFGISEKLFF.

The chain uses TRBV13 and TRBJ1-2; tentatively, D is TRBD1 (6 bases). Germline loops: CDR1 PRHDT, CDR2 FYEKMQ (reference sequence). This CDR3 contains 17 residues. Trimming took off 5 bases at V and 2 bases at J, with 21 bases between the two ends. CDR3 residues: CASSRGRGADFNYGYTF. The CDR3 region has the DNA TGTGCCAGCAGCCGCGGGAGGGGGGCGGATTTCAACTATGGCTACACCTTC.

This chain uses TRBV27 with TRBJ2-7, with D possibly being TRBD2 (5 bases). The CDR3 has 13 residues. Germline V gives CDR1 MNHEY, CDR2 SMNVEV (reference sequence). V was pared by 10 bases and J by 2 bases, with 15 bases between. CDR3 DNA sequence: TGTGCCACGGCCGAGCTGGGAGCCTACGAGCAGTACTTC. Translation gives CATAELGAYEQYF.

The V call is TRBV19, the J call TRBJ1-2; TRBD1 agrees at 8 bases. Trimming removed 0 bases from V and 13 bases from J; junction bases left unmatched: 13. The germline CDR1 and CDR2 sequences are LNHDA and SQIVND (reference sequence). The CDR3 contains 15 residues. CDR3 residues: CASSIDTTGTGGGTF. The CDR3 DNA is TGTGCCAGTAGTATAGACACTACCGGGACAGGCGGTGGCACCTTC.

The V gene is TRBV30, the J gene TRBJ2-2; 10 nucleotides match TRBD1. Germline V gene sequence: CDR1 GTSNPN, CDR2 SVGIG (reference sequence). The ends lost 3 bases at V and 5 bases at J; junction bases unmatched: 9. The CDR3 totals 16 residues. The CDR3 loop reads CAWSGPGQGVTGELFF. The CDR3 nucleotides are TGTGCCTGGAGCGGCCCCGGACAGGGGGTAACCGGGGAGCTGTTTTTT.

The chain employs TRBV29-1 and TRBJ2-2, with TRBD1 matching over 7 bases. The CDR3 spans 16 residues. CDR1 and CDR2 (germline): SQVTM, ANQGSEA. J gave up 6 bases and V 6 bases, and 16 bases lay outside the gene matches. CDR3 nucleotide sequence: TGCAGCGTCGGAGGAGACAGGGAAATGAGGTCCGGGGAGCTGTTTTTT. This encodes CSVGGDREMRSGELFF.

Concerning this clone itself: The same CDR3 is also encoded by other DNA sequences in this sample. The chain is built from TRBV6-5 and TRBJ2-1; possible D gene TRBD2, 5 bases. The germline V gene encodes CDR1 MNHEY and CDR2 SVGAGI. The CDR3 is 12 residues long. The ends were cut back, 0 bases at V and 9 bases at J, with 6 bases in the middle. The CDR3 DNA sequence: TGTGCCAGCAGTTACTCAGGAGGTGAGCAGTTCTTC. This encodes CASSYSGGEQFF.

This clone was recorded only once. The J gene is TRBJ2-1, the V gene TRBV19; weak D call: TRBD1 (7 bases). Per the germline V gene, CDR1 is LNHDA and CDR2 is SQIVND (reference sequence). Trimming left V 5 bases short and J 3 bases short, with 29 bases between. The CDR3 length is 20 residues. The CDR3, as DNA: TGTGCCAGTAGTCCCCGCGGGGACAGAGCCCTCCGGGGAATCTACAATGAGCAGTTCTTC. It translates to CASSPRGDRALRGIYNEQFF.

This sequence joins TRBV30 and TRBJ2-1; 12 bases fit TRBD2. This CDR3 comprises 15 residues. Unmatched junction bases numbered 5, after V lost 8 bases and J lost 0 bases. The germline V gene has CDR1 GTSNPN and CDR2 SVGIG (reference sequence). The CDR3 here is CARTSGASSYNEQFF. CDR3 nucleotides: TGTGCCAGGACTAGCGGGGCTAGCTCCTACAATGAGCAGTTCTTC. The entire variable domain, with the rest obtained from reference TRBV30 and TRBJ2-1, is as follows: SQTIHQWPATLVQPVGSPLSLECTVEGTSNPNLYWYRQAAGRGLQLLFYSVGIGQISSEVPQNLSASRPQDRQFILSSKKLLLSDSGFYLCARTSGASSYNEQFFGPGTRLTVL.

Points on this clone: The same CDR3 also results from other DNA sequences found in this sample. This rearrangement joins TRBV9 to TRBJ1-3; 8 bases match TRBD1. V shed 1 base, J shed 1 base, and the junction held 1 base outside the gene matches. CDR1 is SGDLS, CDR2 YYNGEE, per germline. The CDR3 is 15 amino acids. The CDR3 protein is CASSVTGGSGNTIYF. CDR3 bases: TGTGCCAGCAGCGTAACAGGGGGGTCTGGAAACACCATATATTTT.

This chain joins TRBV14 and TRBJ2-3; unclear D gene. Trimming cost V 6 bases and J 2 bases, with 12 bases left between them. Looked up from germline, CDR1 is SGHDN and CDR2 is FVKESK. The CDR3 contains 14 residues. CDR3 nucleotide sequence: TGTGCCAGCAGGAACGAACAGCTCACAGATACGCAGTATTTT. Translated: CASRNEQLTDTQYF.

The rearrangement uses TRBV5-6 and TRBJ1-5; 7 bases are shared with TRBD1. This CDR3 is built from 12 residues. Unmatched junction bases numbered 3, after V lost 0 bases and J lost 12 bases. Germline CDR1 is SGHDT and CDR2 is YYEEEE. The CDR3 loop reads CASSLGGGFQHF. The CDR3 DNA is TGTGCCAGCAGCTTGGGAGGGGGCTTCCAGCATTTT.

V gene TRBV30 combines with J gene TRBJ1-1, with a tentative D call TRBD1 (5 bases). CDR1 is GTSNPN and CDR2 is SVGIG in the germline V gene (reference sequence). The ends were cut back, 0 bases at V and 11 bases at J, with 10 bases in the middle. This CDR3 spans 11 amino acids. The CDR3 here is CAWSVRGRAFF. The CDR3 DNA is TGTGCCTGGAGTGTACGGGGGAGGGCTTTCTTT. Together with reference TRBV30 and TRBJ1-1, the CDR3 gives the full variable domain: SQTIHQWPATLVQPVGSPLSLECTVEGTSNPNLYWYRQAAGRGLQLLFYSVGIGQISSEVPQNLSASRPQDRQFILSSKKLLLSDSGFYLCAWSVRGRAFFGQGTRLTVV.

This rearrangement joins TRBV27 to TRBJ1-5, with TRBD1 matching over 7 bases. The V segment lost 4 bases and the J segment 5 bases; nucleotides outside the gene matches: 8. The CDR3 sequence is 15 residues long. Germline loops: CDR1 MNHEY, CDR2 SMNVEV (reference sequence). The CDR3 nucleotides read TGTGCCAGCAGTTACAGACAGGGTAGGCATCAGCCCCAGCATTTT. Its translation is CASSYRQGRHQPQHF.

The rearrangement joins TRBV12-5 to TRBJ1-2; the D gene is possibly TRBD1 (6 bases). This CDR3 has 13 amino acids. CDR1 and CDR2 (germline): LGHNT, FRNRAP. V gave up 1 base and J gave up 7 bases, with 10 bases separating them. CDR3 region: CASGLAGERGYTF. The CDR3 DNA reads TGTGCTAGTGGTTTGGCAGGGGAACGTGGCTACACCTTC.